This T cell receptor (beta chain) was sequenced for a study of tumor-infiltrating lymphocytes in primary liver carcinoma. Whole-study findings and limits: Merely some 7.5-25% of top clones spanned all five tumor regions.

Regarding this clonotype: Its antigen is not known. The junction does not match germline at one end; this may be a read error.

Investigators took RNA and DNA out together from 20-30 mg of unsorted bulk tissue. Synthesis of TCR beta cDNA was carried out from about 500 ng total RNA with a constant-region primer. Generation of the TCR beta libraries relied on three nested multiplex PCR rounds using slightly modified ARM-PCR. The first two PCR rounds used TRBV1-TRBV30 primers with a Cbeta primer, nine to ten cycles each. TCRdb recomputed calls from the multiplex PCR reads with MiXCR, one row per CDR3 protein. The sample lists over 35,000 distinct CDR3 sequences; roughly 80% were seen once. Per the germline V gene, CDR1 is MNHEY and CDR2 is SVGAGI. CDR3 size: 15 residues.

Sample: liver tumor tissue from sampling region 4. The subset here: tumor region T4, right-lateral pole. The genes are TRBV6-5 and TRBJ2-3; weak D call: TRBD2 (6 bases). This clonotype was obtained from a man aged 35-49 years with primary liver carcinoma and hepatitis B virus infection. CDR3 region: CSSNPGLSGTDRQYF. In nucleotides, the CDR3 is TGTAGCAGCAACCCAGGACTATCGGGAACAGATAGGCAGTATTTT.